Shown below are 16 T cell receptor beta chains from a single sample sequenced in a study of beta chain features in type 1 diabetes. The isolated RNA, all of it, was reverse transcribed, so expressed TCRB transcripts were what got sequenced. Generated by immunoSEQ multiplex PCR, the TCRdb table keeps only in-frame clones and is missing some. The sample lists hundreds of thousands of clones, 15% occurring once. Input material: naive CD4+ T cells from blood. All receptors derive from a young man in good health.

This rearrangement joins TRBV30 to TRBJ2-7; D may be TRBD2 (6 bases). Trimming cost V 5 bases and J 2 bases, with 16 bases left between them. The CDR3 contains 14 residues. Germline V gene lookup returns CDR1 GTSNPN and CDR2 SVGIG (reference sequence). CDR3 nucleotides: TGTGCCTGGTTGGAGGGGATAAGTACCTACGAGCAGTACTTC. Translating gives CAWLEGISTYEQYF.

The chain combines TRBV9 with TRBJ1-2, with 10 positions matching TRBD1. The ends lost 2 bases at V and 7 bases at J; junction bases unmatched: 17. Germline V gene lookup returns CDR1 SGDLS and CDR2 YYNGEE. The CDR3 runs 18 residues. The CDR3 DNA reads as TGTGCCAGCAGCGTTAACTGGAAGACAGGGGGCTTAGGATTTGGCTACACCTTC. As protein: CASSVNWKTGGLGFGYTF.

This clone was counted between two and nine times. The chain employs TRBV9 and TRBJ1-2; possibly TRBD1 for D (6 bases). The CDR3 consists of 11 residues. Germline V CDR1 and CDR2: SGDLS, YYNGEE. The CDR3 here is CASTGPRGYTF. CDR3 nucleotide sequence: TGTGCTTCGACAGGTCCGAGAGGCTACACCTTC.

The chain recombines TRBV7-9 with TRBJ2-2; unclear D gene. Germline assignment: CDR1 SEHNR and CDR2 FQNEAQ (reference sequence). The CDR3 is 15 residues long. Trimming removed 3 bases at V and 2 bases at J, with 10 bases between. The CDR3, as DNA: TGTGCCAGCAGCTTCGGTTGGAGAAACACCGGGGAGCTGTTTTTT. It translates to CASSFGWRNTGELFF.

This chain uses TRBV7-9 with TRBJ2-7; 7 bases are a match to TRBD2. The CDR3 length is 15 residues. Per germline, CDR1 SEHNR and CDR2 FQNEAQ (reference sequence). J lost 4 bases, V lost 5 bases, and 11 bases had no gene match. The CDR3 reads CASSRQRGSWYEQYF. The CDR3 DNA is TGTGCCAGCAGCCGACAGCGGGGAAGCTGGTACGAGCAGTACTTC.

J is TRBJ2-1 and V is TRBV2; 8 bases are shared with TRBD2. The CDR3 totals 13 residues. Germline loops: CDR1 SNHLY, CDR2 FYNNEI. V was clipped by 8 bases and J by 11 bases; unmatched bases: 11. CDR3 amino acids: CASGREVKDKQFF. In DNA, the CDR3 is TGTGCCAGCGGGCGGGAGGTTAAGGACAAGCAGTTCTTC.

This clone has a count of ten or more. The CDR3 DNA reads as TGTGCCAGCAGCTTAGCTCGGGACAGGGGAAACATTCAGTACTTC. It translates to CASSLARDRGNIQYF. J is TRBJ2-4 and V is TRBV11-2, with 10 bases that match TRBD1. V shed 1 base, J shed 6 bases, and the junction held 3 bases outside the gene matches. This CDR3 has 15 amino acids. Germline lookup yields CDR1 SGHAT and CDR2 FQNNGV.

The V gene is TRBV19, the J gene TRBJ1-2; D gene ambiguous. The CDR3 sequence is 12 residues long. V lost 6 bases and J lost 8, with 13 bases in between. Germline lookup yields CDR1 LNHDA and CDR2 SQIVND (reference sequence). CDR3 protein: CASSTNARGYTF. CDR3 coding DNA: TGTGCCAGTAGCACAAATGCAAGGGGCTACACCTTC. Drawing the rest from reference TRBV19 and TRBJ1-2, the complete variable domain is DGGITQSPKYLFRKEGQNVTLSCEQNLNHDAMYWYRQDPGQGLRLIYYSQIVNDFQKGDIAEGYSVSREKKESFPLTVTSAQKNPTAFYLCASSTNARGYTFGSGTRLTVV.

In this sample, this clone turned up a few times. The chain is built from TRBV30 and TRBJ1-2, with 8 positions matching TRBD1. CDR3 size: 15 residues. CDR1 and CDR2 from the germline V gene are GTSNPN and SVGIG (reference sequence). V lost 0 bases and J lost 0; bases outside the gene matches: 3. In DNA, the CDR3 is TGTGCCTGGAGTGTGTGGGACAGGTCTAACTATGGCTACACCTTC. Translated: CAWSVWDRSNYGYTF.

This clone was counted a few times. The V gene is TRBV25-1, the J gene TRBJ2-1; D is perhaps TRBD1 (6 bases). Germline V lookup: CDR1 MGHDK, CDR2 SYGVNS. Deletions cut 0 bases from V and 12 bases from J, with 6 bases between. The CDR3 runs 11 residues. The CDR3 DNA reads as TGTGCCAGCAGTGAATACAGGGGGCAGTTCTTC. Amino acid sequence: CASSEYRGQFF. Full variable domain (remainder filled in from reference TRBV25-1 and TRBJ2-1): EADIYQTPRYLVIGTGKKITLECSQTMGHDKMYWYQQDPGMELHLIHYSYGVNSTEKGDLSSESTVSRIRTEHFPLTLESARPSHTSQYLCASSEYRGQFFGPGTRLTVL.

This clone was counted only a few times. The rearrangement uses TRBV7-3 and TRBJ1-3; the D gene is possibly TRBD1 (5 bases). Trimming cost V 5 bases and J 2 bases, with 10 bases left between them. Germline V gene lookup returns CDR1 SGHTA and CDR2 FQGTGA. The CDR3 sequence is 14 residues long. The CDR3 region is CASSQGPPGNTIYF. The CDR3 nucleotides are TGTGCCAGCAGCCAGGGACCTCCTGGAAACACCATATATTTT.

The chain carries TRBV4-1 and TRBJ2-3; D unresolved. Germline CDR1 MGHRA, CDR2 YSYEKL. Trimming shortened V by 0 bases and J by 3 bases, and 13 bases separated the two germline ends. The CDR3 has 16 amino acids. CDR3 sequence reads: CASSQDSPEGTDTQYF. CDR3 sequence (DNA): TGCGCCAGCAGCCAAGACTCCCCCGAAGGTACAGATACGCAGTATTTT.

This clone was found a few times. The genes are TRBV9 and TRBJ1-5; maybe TRBD1 (5 bases). The germline V and J ends were trimmed by 0 bases and 6 bases, with 10 bases remaining between them. The CDR3 has 14 amino acids. Looked up from germline, CDR1 is SGDLS and CDR2 is YYNGEE. The chain's CDR3 is CASSVGRDGQPQHF. The CDR3 nucleotides are TGTGCCAGCAGCGTAGGCAGGGACGGTCAGCCCCAGCATTTT. The full variable domain, rest sourced from reference TRBV9 and TRBJ1-5, is DSGVTQTPKHLITATGQRVTLRCSPRSGDLSVYWYQQSLDQGLQFLIQYYNGEERAKGNILERFSAQQFPDLHSELNLSSLELGDSALYFCASSVGRDGQPQHFGDGTRLSIL.

V is TRBV5-1 and J is TRBJ1-5; possible D gene TRBD1, 5 bases. This CDR3 spans 16 amino acids. The germline gives CDR1 SGHRS, CDR2 YFSETQ. V shed 1 base and J shed 1 base, with 12 bases lying between them. The CDR3 DNA reads as TGCGCCAGCAGCTTGTGGCCGGGGGTAAGCAATCAGCCCCAGCATTTT. It translates to CASSLWPGVSNQPQHF. The variable domain in full, with the rest retrieved from reference TRBV5-1 and TRBJ1-5, is KAGVTQTPRYLIKTRGQQVTLSCSPISGHRSVSWYQQTPGQGLQFLFEYFSETQRNKGNFPGRFSGRQFSNSRSEMNVSTLELGDSALYLCASSLWPGVSNQPQHFGDGTRLSIL.

This clone came up a few times. The chain carries TRBV11-3 and TRBJ2-1, with a possible D match to TRBD2 (5 bases). V was shortened by 1 base and J by 7 bases, with 8 bases between the two germline ends. The CDR3 sequence is 13 residues long. Germline V gives CDR1 SGHNT, CDR2 YENEEA. CDR3 amino acids: CASSLVGGNEQFF. The CDR3 DNA is TGTGCCAGCAGCTTAGTTGGCGGGAATGAGCAGTTCTTC. The complete variable domain, with remaining parts taken from reference TRBV11-3 and TRBJ2-1, reads EAGVVQSPRYKIIEKKQPVAFWCNPISGHNTLYWYLQNLGQGPELLIRYENEEAVDDSQLPKDRFSAERLKGVDSTLKIQPAELGDSAVYLCASSLVGGNEQFFGPGTRLTVL.

This clone was seen more than once but under ten times. This rearrangement joins TRBV6-5 to TRBJ2-7, with D perhaps matching TRBD1 (5 bases). From germline, CDR1 is MNHEY and CDR2 SVGAGI. The CDR3 length is 13 residues. Trimming stripped 5 bases from V and 6 bases from J, with 14 bases between. DNA of the CDR3: TGTGCCAGCAGTGTGAATCAGGGCACCGAGCAGTACTTC. Amino acid sequence: CASSVNQGTEQYF.